This entry lists 29 T cell receptor beta chains sequenced from one sample in a study of early T cells in non-severe SARS-CoV-2 infection. In TCRdb, the 5' RACE reads were re-called with MiXCR into one record per CDR3 protein. The sample shows 35,000 to 45,000 distinct CDR3 sequences, 6% to 7.5% of them seen only once. Here the sequenced sample was whole blood, taken at baseline. These receptors were taken from an adult who was a healthcare worker with PCR-confirmed SARS-CoV-2 infection or an uninfected control (not recorded which).

This clonotype came up many times. CDR3 nucleotides: TGTGCCACCAGTGATTCCGGGACAGGTATAAATGAGCAGTTCTTC. It translates to CATSDSGTGINEQFF. This chain links TRBV24-1 with TRBJ2-1; 8 nucleotides line up with TRBD1. CDR3 length: 15 residues. Germline values: CDR1 KGHDR, CDR2 SFDVKD. The trim removed 2 bases at V and 7 bases at J, leaving 6 bases unmatched.

This clonotype was observed at least ten times. V and J are TRBV24-1 and TRBJ1-2; D ambiguous. Germline assignment: CDR1 KGHDR and CDR2 SFDVKD. The CDR3 sequence is 13 residues long. The ends were cut back, 2 bases at V and 7 bases at J, with 10 bases in the middle. The CDR3 region is CATSDSTSGGYTF. The CDR3 DNA reads as TGTGCCACCAGTGATTCCACCTCGGGTGGCTACACCTTC.

This sequence joins TRBV5-1 and TRBJ2-3; D possibly corresponds to TRBD2 (6 bases). Trimming pared 4 bases from V and 3 bases from J, leaving 15 bases between. There are 15 residues in the CDR3. CDR1 is SGHRS, CDR2 YFSETQ, per germline. The CDR3 spells CASSVAGSPTDTQYF. In DNA, the CDR3 is TGCGCCAGCAGCGTTGCGGGATCTCCAACAGATACGCAGTATTTT.

At least ten counts were recorded for this clonotype. This chain joins TRBV19 and TRBJ2-4; TRBD1 might be the D (5 bases). The CDR3 sequence is 13 residues long. The germline V gene has CDR1 LNHDA and CDR2 SQIVND (reference sequence). V shed 6 bases and J shed 9 bases, with 15 bases lying between them. The CDR3: CASSTQGVRIQYF. The CDR3 nucleotides read TGTGCCAGTAGCACCCAAGGGGTCCGCATTCAGTACTTC.

The sample holds many counts of this clonotype. The J gene is TRBJ2-2, the V gene TRBV6-5; 10 bases align to TRBD1. Germline lookup yields CDR1 MNHEY and CDR2 SVGAGI. The CDR3 has 15 amino acids. Losses at the gene ends were 6 bases for V and 3 bases for J; bases not matched to a gene: 4. The DNA of the CDR3 is TGTGCCAGCAGAAAGGACAGGGGGTACACCGGGGAGCTGTTTTTT. Its translation: CASRKDRGYTGELFF.

This clonotype was recorded at least ten times. V and J are TRBV20-1 and TRBJ1-1; D not certain. Trimming took off 4 bases at V and 0 bases at J, with 15 bases between the two ends. Germline V gene lookup returns CDR1 DFQATT and CDR2 SNEGSKA (reference sequence). CDR3 length equals 15 residues. The CDR3 region is CSATTVKSLNTEAFF. The CDR3 DNA reads TGCAGTGCTACCACCGTAAAGAGCCTGAACACTGAAGCTTTCTTT.

This clonotype has more than one count but fewer than ten. V and J are TRBV5-1 and TRBJ2-1; the match to TRBD2 covers 7 bases. The V segment lost 5 bases and the J segment 9 bases; nucleotides outside the gene matches: 8. Germline V gives CDR1 SGHRS, CDR2 YFSETQ. The CDR3 length is 13 residues. CDR3 bases: TGCGCCAGCAGGCGGTCGAGGGAGGGTGAGCAGTTCTTC. Amino acid sequence: CASRRSREGEQFF.

This clonotype appeared many times. The rearrangement joins TRBV4-2 to TRBJ2-1, with D tentatively TRBD2 (6 bases). Looked up from germline, CDR1 is LGHNA and CDR2 is YNFKEQ. The CDR3 runs to 11 residues. Deletions cut 2 bases from V and 12 bases from J, with 8 bases between. The CDR3 DNA reads TGTGCCAGCAGCCAACGCGGGATGCAGTTCTTC. Its protein product is CASSQRGMQFF.

This chain uses TRBV7-9 with TRBJ2-7; 7 positions match TRBD1. The germline gives CDR1 SEHNR, CDR2 FQNEAQ (reference sequence). J lost 2 bases, V lost 5 bases, and 9 bases had no gene match. The CDR3 totals 15 residues. The CDR3 bases are TGTGCCAGCAGCCCGGAGCCGGGACAGACCTACGAGCAGTACTTC. This sequence encodes CASSPEPGQTYEQYF. The entire variable domain, with the rest obtained from reference TRBV7-9 and TRBJ2-7, is as follows: DTGVSQNPRHKITKRGQNVTFRCDPISEHNRLYWYRQTLGQGPEFLTYFQNEAQLEKSRLLSDRFSAERPKGSFSTLEIQRTEQGDSAMYLCASSPEPGQTYEQYFGPGTRLTVT.

CDR3 residues: CASSFGRDNEQFF. The CDR3 nucleotides read TGTGCCAGCAGTTTCGGTAGGGACAATGAGCAGTTCTTC. The J gene is TRBJ2-1, the V gene TRBV12-3 or TRBV12-4, with D unresolved. The CDR3 is made up of 13 amino acids. Trimming took 3 bases from V and 5 from J, leaving 8 bases between them.

This clonotype was counted at least ten times. V and J are TRBV10-2 and TRBJ2-3; weak D call: TRBD2 (6 bases). CDR3 size: 15 residues. The ends were cut back, 4 bases at V and 5 bases at J, with 16 bases in the middle. CDR1 WSHSY and CDR2 SAAADI come from the germline V gene. CDR3 coding DNA: TGCGCCAGCAGTGGAAGGGGTGGGGGAGGAGATACGCAGTATTTT. The encoded protein is CASSGRGGGGDTQYF.

This clonotype has a handful of counts. The chain joins TRBV6-6 to TRBJ1-4, with 9 bases aligning to TRBD1. Per the germline V gene, CDR1 is MNHNY and CDR2 is SVGAGI (reference sequence). The CDR3 has 15 residues. V was clipped by 6 bases and J by 4 bases; unmatched bases: 6. This chain's CDR3 is CASRQPGQGNEKLFF. The CDR3 region has the DNA TGTGCCAGCAGACAACCGGGACAGGGTAATGAAAAACTGTTTTTT.

This clonotype was seen a few times. V is TRBV6-2 or TRBV6-3 and J is TRBJ1-5; no reliable D call. V shed 0 bases and J shed 7 bases, with 7 bases lying between them. The CDR3 is 13 residues long. Germline loops: CDR1 MNHEY, CDR2 SVGEGT. The CDR3 protein is CASSYSQVQPQHF. CDR3 coding DNA: TGTGCCAGCAGTTACTCGCAGGTCCAGCCCCAGCATTTT.

Ten or more counts support this clonotype. The V and J genes are TRBV4-1 and TRBJ1-3; D is unclear. Per the germline V gene, CDR1 is MGHRA and CDR2 is YSYEKL. The CDR3 spans 17 residues. Deletions cut 0 bases from V and 0 bases from J, with 12 bases between. DNA for the CDR3: TGCGCCAGCAGCCAAGATGGGCCGGGTCTCTCTGGAAACACCATATATTTT. Its translation is CASSQDGPGLSGNTIYF.

In this sample, this clonotype turned up a few times. The chain combines TRBV12-3 or TRBV12-4 with TRBJ1-2; no reliable D call. There are 13 residues in the CDR3. V lost 7 bases to trimming and J lost 4 bases, with 13 bases between them. DNA of the CDR3: TGTGCCAGCAAGGGTGACGGGGTCTATGGCTACACCTTC. As protein: CASKGDGVYGYTF.

This clonotype came up many times. The J gene is TRBJ1-6, the V gene TRBV20-1, with a weak D call TRBD1 (6 bases). Trimming stripped 1 base from V and 0 bases from J, with 10 bases between. The CDR3 has 16 amino acids. Germline CDR1 and CDR2: DFQATT and SNEGSKA (reference sequence). The CDR3 reads CSARVTTGSYNSPLHF. The CDR3 bases are TGCAGTGCTAGAGTAACGACAGGCTCCTATAATTCACCCCTCCACTTT.

The chain combines TRBV19 with TRBJ2-1, with 13 bases fitting TRBD2. Germline loops: CDR1 LNHDA, CDR2 SQIVND (reference sequence). The CDR3 consists of 14 residues. The ends lost 1 base at V and 9 bases at J; junction bases unmatched: 0. CDR3 DNA sequence: TGTGCCAGTAGTATAGGACTAGCGGGAGGTGAGCAGTTCTTC. Protein sequence: CASSIGLAGGEQFF.

This clonotype turned up a few times. The gene calls are TRBV7-6 and TRBJ2-3; TRBD2 matches 8 bases. Per germline, CDR1 SGHVS and CDR2 FNYEAQ. This CDR3 has 14 amino acids. Trimming removed 3 bases from V and 2 bases from J; junction bases left unmatched: 1. Here the CDR3 DNA reads TGTGCCAGCAGCTTTAGCGGGAACACAGATACGCAGTATTTT. This gives the protein CASSFSGNTDTQYF.

The sample holds many counts of this clonotype. This chain links TRBV29-1 with TRBJ2-5; D remains unclear. This CDR3 has 11 amino acids. Trimming cost V 6 bases and J 2 bases, with 7 bases left between them. Germline V gene data show CDR1 as SQVTM and CDR2 as ANQGSEA. CDR3 in DNA: TGCAGCGTAGCGAAACAAGAGACCCAGTACTTC. It translates to CSVAKQETQYF.

V usage is TRBV19 and J usage is TRBJ2-1; unclear D gene. Germline assignment: CDR1 LNHDA and CDR2 SQIVND (reference sequence). Trimming pared 3 bases from V and 6 bases from J, leaving 9 bases between. This CDR3 is 13 amino acids long. The chain's CDR3 is CASSIGTFNEQFF. CDR3 sequence (DNA): TGTGCCAGTAGTATTGGAACTTTCAATGAGCAGTTCTTC.

This clonotype has a handful of counts. The gene calls are TRBV5-1 and TRBJ1-2; 7 positions match TRBD1. CDR1 and CDR2 (germline): SGHRS, YFSETQ. This CDR3 is 15 amino acids long. With V trimmed by 4 bases and J by 2 bases, 8 bases remained unmatched. CDR3 coding DNA: TGCGCCAGCAGCCCCCGGACAGGCGGGAACTATGGCTACACCTTC. Encoded protein: CASSPRTGGNYGYTF.

This clonotype has at least ten counts. The rearrangement uses TRBV3-1 and TRBJ1-1; TRBD1 matches 9 bases. This CDR3 contains 15 residues. Per germline, CDR1 LGHDT and CDR2 YNNKEL (reference sequence). The V segment lost 2 bases and the J segment 4 bases; nucleotides outside the gene matches: 5. DNA for the CDR3: TGTGCCAGCAGCCAACGACCGGGACAGGGCACTGAAGCTTTCTTT. Protein sequence: CASSQRPGQGTEAFF.

The chain links TRBV15 to TRBJ2-7; 7 bases line up with TRBD2. This CDR3 region has 16 residues. CDR1 LNHNV and CDR2 YYDKDF come from the germline V gene (reference sequence). The junction had 15 bases not matched to a gene; V was cut back by 3 bases and J by 7 bases. The CDR3 protein is CATSSRRGRAPREQYF. Written as DNA, the CDR3 is TGTGCCACCAGCAGTAGGAGAGGGAGGGCCCCCAGGGAGCAGTACTTC.

This clonotype has ten or more counts. The chain joins TRBV29-1 to TRBJ2-2; the D is unclear. Germline V gives CDR1 SQVTM, CDR2 ANQGSEA. This CDR3 is 11 amino acids long. V was trimmed by 3 bases and J by 7 bases, leaving 6 bases between them. The CDR3 loop reads CSVEPRGELFF. Here the CDR3 DNA reads TGCAGCGTTGAGCCCCGCGGGGAGCTGTTTTTT.

The table lists this clonotype with many counts. V is TRBV11-3 and J is TRBJ2-2; no reliable D call. Germline assignment: CDR1 SGHNT and CDR2 YENEEA. The CDR3 runs to 13 residues. The germline V and J ends were trimmed by 8 bases and 4 bases, with 11 bases remaining between them. The CDR3 sequence is CASSLTPTGELFF. The CDR3 DNA reads as TGTGCCAGCTCCCTTACTCCCACCGGGGAGCTGTTTTTT.

This clonotype was seen at least ten times. This chain connects TRBV6-1 to TRBJ1-4, with D uncertain. This CDR3 comprises 16 residues. V was shortened by 2 bases and J by 3 bases, with 13 bases between the two germline ends. The germline gives CDR1 MNHNS, CDR2 SASEGT. CDR3 sequence: CASSERPRGANEKLFF. The CDR3 nucleotides read TGTGCCAGCAGTGAACGTCCTCGCGGGGCTAATGAAAAACTGTTTTTT.

This rearrangement joins TRBV30 to TRBJ1-1; D is perhaps TRBD1 (5 bases). V was trimmed by 2 bases and J by 11 bases, leaving 21 bases between them. CDR1 and CDR2 (germline): GTSNPN, SVGIG (reference sequence). The CDR3 covers 14 residues. The CDR3 is CAWSPSAQEKGAFF. As DNA, the CDR3 is TGTGCCTGGAGTCCCTCGGCGCAGGAAAAGGGGGCTTTCTTT.

The CDR3 loop is CASGRTSGSETQYF. DNA of the CDR3: TGTGCCAGCGGGCGGACTAGCGGGAGTGAGACCCAGTACTTC. The J gene is TRBJ2-5, the V gene TRBV27, with TRBD2 matching 13 bases. CDR1 MNHEY and CDR2 SMNVEV come from the germline V gene (reference sequence). After removal of 8 bases from V and 5 bases from J, the junction contained 5 bases not matched to a gene. The CDR3 is 14 amino acids.

This clonotype was observed at least ten times. This chain uses TRBV29-1 with TRBJ2-7; weak D call: TRBD1 (5 bases). Deletions cut 7 bases from V and 0 bases from J, with 16 bases between. Germline values: CDR1 SQVTM, CDR2 ANQGSEA. CDR3 length: 14 residues. CDR3 loop: CSARPRVTSYEQYF. CDR3 coding DNA: TGCAGCGCTCGCCCCAGGGTAACCTCCTACGAGCAGTACTTC.